The 24 T cell receptor beta chains below come from one sample, sequenced in a study of blood T cell repertoires in COVID-19. Measured with immunoSEQ multiplex PCR; TCRdb has only the in-frame clones, and not every one. The data show a few hundred thousand clones, more than 70% seen once. The source material was peripheral blood. All receptors derive from a middle-aged woman who had recovered from COVID-19.

This clone occurred once. The same CDR3 is also encoded by other DNA sequences in this sample. The chain is built from TRBV7-2 and TRBJ1-5; no definite D call. In germline, CDR1 is SGHTA, CDR2 FQGNSA. Trimming shortened V by 4 bases and J by 0 bases, and 4 bases separated the two germline ends. The CDR3 has 13 amino acids. In DNA, the CDR3 is TGTGCCAGCAGCTCCTATAGCAATCAGCCCCAGCATTTT. Translation: CASSSYSNQPQHF.

This clone was recorded once. The rearrangement links TRBV7-6 to TRBJ1-2, with D hard to call. The CDR3 contains 15 residues. The germline V gene encodes CDR1 SGHVS and CDR2 FNYEAQ. The V and J ends lost 0 bases and 0 bases respectively, with 8 bases between them. The CDR3 sequence is CASSLAQAPNYGYTF. CDR3 nucleotide sequence: TGTGCCAGCAGCTTAGCTCAGGCACCTAACTATGGCTACACCTTC.

A few counts support this clone. The chain recombines TRBV30 with TRBJ1-4; possibly TRBD1 for D (5 bases). CDR3 length: 15 residues. Trimming cost V 5 bases and J 0 bases, with 13 bases left between them. CDR1 is GTSNPN and CDR2 is SVGIG in the germline V gene (reference sequence). The CDR3 DNA is TGTGCCTGGCAGGGTGCGGGAGCAACTAATGAAAAACTGTTTTTT. Translated: CAWQGAGATNEKLFF.

The rearrangement joins TRBV5-5 to TRBJ1-5; 7 nucleotides line up with TRBD1. The CDR3 consists of 13 residues. Germline assignment: CDR1 SGHKS and CDR2 YYEKEE (reference sequence). The V gene end was trimmed by 6 bases and the J gene end by 3 bases; junction bases not matched to a gene: 3. CDR3 protein: CASTTGDNQPQHF. In DNA form, the CDR3 reads TGTGCCAGCACCACAGGGGACAATCAGCCCCAGCATTTT.

This chain connects TRBV21-1 to TRBJ1-6; TRBD1 is the table's D call and was not checked against the DNA. TRBV21-1 is classified as a pseudogene. The CDR3 is 17 amino acids. CDR3 DNA: TGTGCCAGCAGCAAATGGAAGGCAGGGACCTATAATTCACCCCTCCACTTT. Translating gives CASSKWKAGTYNSPLHF.

CDR3 coding DNA: TGTGCCTGGACTAGCTCCTACGAGCAGTACTTC. Translated, it gives CAWTSSYEQYF. The chain carries TRBV30 and TRBJ2-7; D not certain. Trimming shortened V by 4 bases and J by 0 bases, and 4 bases separated the two germline ends. Looked up from germline, CDR1 is GTSNPN and CDR2 is SVGIG (reference sequence). CDR3 length: 11 residues.

V is TRBV9 and J is TRBJ2-2; possible D gene TRBD2, 6 bases. Germline V gives CDR1 SGDLS, CDR2 YYNGEE. The CDR3 loop spans 13 amino acids. V lost 3 bases and J 6 bases, leaving 9 bases between the germline ends. CDR3 protein: CASSAGTSGELFF. In DNA, the CDR3 is TGTGCCAGCAGCGCCGGGACTTCCGGGGAGCTGTTTTTT. Drawing the rest from reference TRBV9 and TRBJ2-2, the complete variable domain is DSGVTQTPKHLITATGQRVTLRCSPRSGDLSVYWYQQSLDQGLQFLIQYYNGEERAKGNILERFSAQQFPDLHSELNLSSLELGDSALYFCASSAGTSGELFFGEGSRLTVL.

The V and J genes are TRBV7-2 and TRBJ2-3, with D hard to call. V was cut by 0 bases and J by 5 bases, with 9 bases left in between. CDR1 and CDR2 from the germline V gene are SGHTA and FQGNSA. The CDR3 length is 14 residues. The CDR3 nucleotides are TGTGCCAGCAGCTTAGCCGCCCCCGGAGATACGCAGTATTTT. Amino acids: CASSLAAPGDTQYF.

This rearrangement joins TRBV30 to TRBJ1-1; 7 bases are shared with TRBD1. J was trimmed by 4 bases and V by 0 bases; bases with no gene match: 5. The germline V gene has CDR1 GTSNPN and CDR2 SVGIG (reference sequence). This CDR3 is 14 amino acids long. The DNA of the CDR3 is TGTGCCTGGAGTGTAGGGGGCCCTGGCACTGAAGCTTTCTTT. It codes for CAWSVGGPGTEAFF.

The V call is TRBV6-5, the J call TRBJ1-6; tentatively, D is TRBD1 (5 bases). The CDR3 length is 14 residues. CDR1 and CDR2 from the germline V gene are MNHEY and SVGAGI. V lost 10 bases and J lost 10, with 20 bases in between. The CDR3 region is CATQESGVWSPLHF. The CDR3 DNA is TGTGCCACCCAAGAATCGGGGGTTTGGTCACCCCTCCACTTT.

This sequence joins TRBV7-2 and TRBJ2-1; TRBD2 matches at 10 bases. With V trimmed by 10 bases and J by 0 bases, 6 bases remained unmatched. The germline gives CDR1 SGHTA, CDR2 FQGNSA. The CDR3 totals 15 residues. The CDR3 region has the DNA TGTGCCACCAAGCGGGAGGGGGGCTCCTACAATGAGCAGTTCTTC. Its translation: CATKREGGSYNEQFF.

This chain uses TRBV19 with TRBJ1-1; 10 nucleotides align to TRBD1. CDR3 length: 14 amino acids. The trim removed 7 bases at V and 7 bases at J, leaving 9 bases unmatched. CDR1 is LNHDA and CDR2 is SQIVND in the germline V gene (reference sequence). The chain's CDR3 is CASTLDRGLGEAFF. In DNA form, the CDR3 reads TGTGCCAGTACCCTAGACAGGGGGCTTGGTGAAGCTTTCTTT.

The chain joins TRBV25-1 to TRBJ2-1; perhaps TRBD2 as D (5 bases). Germline CDR1 and CDR2: MGHDK and SYGVNS. Trimming removed 2 bases at V and 1 base at J, with 12 bases between. The CDR3 has 16 amino acids. The CDR3: CASSESGVGSYNEQFF. The CDR3 nucleotides are TGTGCCAGCAGTGAAAGCGGCGTGGGTTCCTACAATGAGCAGTTCTTC.

The chain recombines TRBV9 with TRBJ2-3; 8 positions match TRBD2. In germline, CDR1 is SGDLS, CDR2 YYNGEE. The CDR3 contains 17 residues. V shed 0 bases, J shed 6 bases, and the junction held 12 bases outside the gene matches. CDR3 sequence: CASSVAPTGGPLDTQYF. The CDR3 DNA is TGTGCCAGCAGCGTAGCCCCCACGGGAGGGCCTCTGGATACGCAGTATTTT. Together with reference TRBV9 and TRBJ2-3, the CDR3 gives the full variable domain: DSGVTQTPKHLITATGQRVTLRCSPRSGDLSVYWYQQSLDQGLQFLIQYYNGEERAKGNILERFSAQQFPDLHSELNLSSLELGDSALYFCASSVAPTGGPLDTQYFGPGTRLTVL.

The CDR3 reads CASTRNTEAFF. The DNA of the CDR3 is TGTGCCAGCACCCGGAACACTGAAGCTTTCTTT. The chain combines TRBV5-4 with TRBJ1-1, with unresolved D. CDR3 length: 11 amino acids. Germline assignment: CDR1 SGHNT and CDR2 YYREEE (reference sequence). The V end lost 6 bases, the J end lost 1 base, and 4 bases lay between the germline ends.

The V call is TRBV6-6, the J call TRBJ2-3; D is undetermined. Germline CDR1 MNHNY, CDR2 SVGAGI (reference sequence). The CDR3 is made up of 13 amino acids. Trimming pared 2 bases from V and 0 bases from J, leaving 3 bases between. CDR3: CASSYGSTDTQYF. The CDR3 nucleotides read TGTGCCAGCAGTTACGGCAGCACAGATACGCAGTATTTT.

The chain is built from TRBV6-2 or TRBV6-3 and TRBJ2-5; 7 nucleotides match TRBD2. The germline V gene has CDR1 MNHEY and CDR2 SVGEGT. Trimming took 6 bases from V and 1 from J; bases not matched to a gene: 5. The CDR3 is 14 residues long. The CDR3 here is CASSRGLGQETQYF. CDR3 DNA sequence: TGTGCCAGCAGCCGTGGACTAGGCCAAGAGACCCAGTACTTC.

CDR3 DNA: TGTGCCACCGAACAGGGGGGAGGCTATGGCTACACCTTC. It specifies CATEQGGGYGYTF. The chain uses TRBV24-1 and TRBJ1-2; 8 positions match TRBD1. CDR1 is KGHDR, CDR2 SFDVKD, per germline. CDR3 size: 13 residues. Trimming cost V 9 bases and J 4 bases; bases outside gene matches: 6.

This clone has a single count. The rearrangement joins TRBV6-2 or TRBV6-3 to TRBJ2-1; 12 positions agree with TRBD2. CDR1 and CDR2 from the germline V gene are MNHEY and SVGEGT. The length of the CDR3 is 18 residues. V shed 6 bases and J 1 base; nucleotides not matched to a gene: 10. As DNA, the CDR3 is TGTGCCAGCAGCCAGGGACTAGCGGGCCCCCCTTCCTACAATGAGCAGTTCTTC. Translated, it gives CASSQGLAGPPSYNEQFF.

The chain is built from TRBV7-9 and TRBJ2-2, with D tentatively TRBD2 (5 bases). Looked up from germline, CDR1 is SEHNR and CDR2 is FQNEAQ (reference sequence). Deletions cut 4 bases from V and 3 bases from J, with 9 bases between. CDR3 length: 14 amino acids. In DNA, the CDR3 is TGTGCCAGCAGCTCTAGCAGTTACACCGGGGAGCTGTTTTTT. Protein product: CASSSSSYTGELFF.

This clone was detected a few times. This chain links TRBV2 with TRBJ2-6, with D maybe TRBD1 (5 bases). Trimming left V 4 bases short and J 7 bases short, with 8 bases between. The CDR3 totals 13 residues. Germline lookup yields CDR1 SNHLY and CDR2 FYNNEI. In nucleotides, the CDR3 is TGTGCCAGCAGTGGGCAGGGCGCCAACGTCCTGACTTTC. It codes for CASSGQGANVLTF.

This clone showed up just a few times. V is TRBV6-1 and J is TRBJ1-4; TRBD1 is a possible D gene (6 bases). Trimming cost V 1 base and J 7 bases, with 10 bases left between them. There are 14 residues in the CDR3. Germline CDR1 reads MNHNS; CDR2 reads SASEGT. This CDR3 is CASSEEGVGEKLFF. In DNA, the CDR3 is TGTGCCAGCAGTGAAGAGGGGGTGGGTGAAAAACTGTTTTTT.

The gene calls are TRBV29-1 and TRBJ2-1, with 8 nucleotides matching TRBD2. Germline V gene sequence: CDR1 SQVTM, CDR2 ANQGSEA. This CDR3 is 15 amino acids long. Trimming cost V 7 bases and J 4 bases; bases outside gene matches: 12. This chain's CDR3 is CSAAGGGGRYNEQFF. The DNA for the CDR3 is TGCAGCGCCGCCGGGGGGGGAGGGAGGTACAATGAGCAGTTCTTC.

J is TRBJ1-6 and V is TRBV7-3; TRBD1 might be the D (5 bases). With 0 bases removed from V and 6 bases from J, the gap between germline ends came to 9 bases. The CDR3 sequence is 15 residues long. CDR1 and CDR2 from the germline V gene are SGHTA and FQGTGA. Here the CDR3 DNA reads TGTGCCAGCAGCTTAACGGGACTCCCTAATTCACCCCTCCACTTT. Translating gives CASSLTGLPNSPLHF.